These 8 T cell receptor beta chains originate from one sample sequenced in a study of breast tumors, draining lymph nodes, adjacent tissues. TCRdb ran MiXCR on the multiplex PCR reads and lists one entry per CDR3 protein. The sample lists some 49,000 distinct CDR3 sequences, 20% to 25% seen once, with over 6.5% in the top ten. Material: breast tumor tissue. These receptors all come from a female donor with breast cancer. Some clones in this sample may be carry-over from other donors' samples.

This clonotype was recorded many times. This sequence joins TRBV7-2 and TRBJ1-2, with TRBD1 identical over 7 bases. Germline V gene lookup returns CDR1 SGHTA and CDR2 FQGNSA. The V and J ends lost 5 bases and 8 bases, in that order; junction bases with no gene match: 14. The CDR3 runs to 15 residues. CDR3 nucleotides: TGTGCCAGCAGCACATCGGGACAGTTTCTGCGAGGCTACACCTTC. Translating it yields CASSTSGQFLRGYTF.

This clonotype has a count of ten or more. V gene TRBV4-2 combines with J gene TRBJ1-4, with 9 bases that match TRBD1. The junction had 9 bases not matched to a gene; V was cut back by 5 bases and J by 8 bases. The CDR3 is 15 residues long. Germline CDR1 is LGHNA and CDR2 is YNFKEQ. In nucleotides, the CDR3 is TGTGCCAGCAGCGGACGGACAGGGGTAAACGAAAAACTGTTTTTT. Translating it yields CASSGRTGVNEKLFF.

This clonotype ranks as large. The J gene is TRBJ2-1, the V gene TRBV12-3 or TRBV12-4; 7 positions agree with TRBD2. The CDR3 contains 15 residues. Unmatched junction bases numbered 16, after V lost 7 bases and J lost 10 bases. CDR3 sequence: CASTQGAGVSWEQFF. In DNA form, the CDR3 reads TGTGCCAGCACCCAAGGGGCGGGGGTCTCCTGGGAGCAGTTCTTC.

In this sample, this clonotype turned up a few times. The CDR3 DNA reads as TGTGCCAGCAGTTTAGGCCGGGACAGGGGCACAGATACGCAGTATTTT. Translation gives CASSLGRDRGTDTQYF. This chain joins TRBV27 and TRBJ2-3; TRBD1 aligns across 9 bases. The germline gives CDR1 MNHEY, CDR2 SMNVEV (reference sequence). The CDR3 has 16 amino acids. V gave up 2 bases and J gave up 1 base; unmatched junction bases: 4.

This chain uses TRBV29-1 with TRBJ2-7; 11 bases are shared with TRBD2. V dropped 5 bases and J dropped 7; count of bases not matched to a gene: 10. The germline gives CDR1 SQVTM, CDR2 ANQGSEA. This CDR3 is built from 14 residues. In DNA, the CDR3 is TGCAGCGTTCGGGCTAGCGGGAGGCCTTATGAGCAGTACTTC. It is translated as CSVRASGRPYEQYF.

This clonotype was detected a few times. The V gene is TRBV3-1, the J gene TRBJ1-6; 8 nucleotides match TRBD1. There are 23 residues in the CDR3. From germline, CDR1 is LGHDT and CDR2 YNNKEL (reference sequence). V trimming: 0 bases; J trimming: 0 bases; junction bases outside the gene matches: 19. CDR3 amino acids: CASSQDPERRQGSHISYNSPLHF. In DNA form, the CDR3 reads TGTGCCAGCAGCCAAGACCCCGAGAGGAGACAGGGGTCCCACATCTCCTATAATTCACCCCTCCACTTT.

This clonotype was found many times. The chain joins TRBV20-1 to TRBJ2-7; 8 nucleotides agree with TRBD2. Germline lookup yields CDR1 DFQATT and CDR2 SNEGSKA (reference sequence). The ends lost 2 bases at V and 0 bases at J; junction bases unmatched: 3. The CDR3 extends over 14 amino acids. CDR3 sequence (DNA): TGCAGTGCTAGACGGCGGGGGGTCTCCTACGAGCAGTACTTC. This translates into CSARRRGVSYEQYF.

This clonotype was counted ten times or more. The chain links TRBV20-1 to TRBJ2-3, with 15 bases aligning to TRBD2. The CDR3 sequence is 16 residues long. CDR1 and CDR2 from the germline V gene are DFQATT and SNEGSKA (reference sequence). The CDR3 is CSAPGLAGGRTDTQYF. CDR3 DNA: TGCAGCGCCCCGGGACTAGCGGGAGGACGGACAGATACGCAGTATTTT.